Shown below are 27 T cell receptor beta chains from a single sample sequenced in a study of T cells in Graves' hyperthyroidism and ophthalmopathy. RNA transcripts were the template for amplifying TCR beta CDR3 regions. RT-PCR in the first round (using the HTBI primer set) targeted the TCR CDR3. TCRdb passed the multiplex PCR reads through MiXCR, listing each CDR3 protein once. The data show about 380,000 distinct CDR3 sequences, roughly 13% seen once. Sequencing input: blood. The receptors were sampled from a woman aged 55-69 years with Graves' hyperthyroidism.

This clonotype was recorded a few times. The chain links TRBV9 to TRBJ2-2; possible D gene TRBD1, 6 bases. V lost 0 bases and J lost 6, with 9 bases in between. Per germline, CDR1 SGDLS and CDR2 YYNGEE. CDR3 length: 14 residues. The CDR3 DNA sequence: TGTGCCAGCAGCGTAGTGTCAGGGGCCGGGGAGCTGTTTTTT. This encodes CASSVVSGAGELFF.

The V gene is TRBV7-2, the J gene TRBJ2-6, with D hard to call. The CDR3 is made up of 13 amino acids. Germline V CDR1 and CDR2: SGHTA, FQGNSA. Trimming cost V 5 bases and J 5 bases, with 7 bases left between them. CDR3 amino acids: CASSPGWANVLTF. The CDR3 DNA reads TGTGCCAGCAGCCCGGGTTGGGCCAACGTCCTGACTTTC.

This clonotype was found many times. J is TRBJ1-1 and V is TRBV30, with 7 bases lining up with TRBD1. V gave up 1 base and J gave up 3 bases; unmatched junction bases: 2. This CDR3 has 13 amino acids. Germline CDR1 reads GTSNPN; CDR2 reads SVGIG (reference sequence). The CDR3 DNA sequence: TGTGCCTGGAGTGGGACAGGAGACACTGAAGCTTTCTTT. Its protein product is CAWSGTGDTEAFF.

The chain recombines TRBV30 with TRBJ2-5; 9 bases agree with TRBD1. Germline V gene sequence: CDR1 GTSNPN, CDR2 SVGIG (reference sequence). V trimming: 3 bases; J trimming: 4 bases; junction bases outside the gene matches: 3. The CDR3 is made up of 13 amino acids. The CDR3 loop is CAWSQGQGETQYF. The CDR3 region has the DNA TGTGCCTGGAGCCAGGGACAGGGAGAGACCCAGTACTTC.

This clonotype has ten or more counts. The CDR3 DNA reads TGTGCCAGCAGTGAGAGGGGAAATACCGGGACAGATTCTTCACCCCTCCACTTT. Translating it yields CASSERGNTGTDSSPLHF. This chain joins TRBV2 and TRBJ1-6; 7 bases are shared with TRBD1. CDR3 length: 18 amino acids. The V gene's germline CDR1 is SNHLY and CDR2 FYNNEI. Germline trimming cut 3 bases from V and 9 bases from J; bases unmatched to any gene: 17. The entire variable domain, with the rest obtained from reference TRBV2 and TRBJ1-6, is as follows: EPEVTQTPSHQVTQMGQEVILRCVPISNHLYFYWYRQILGQKVEFLVSFYNNEISEKSEIFDDQFSVERPDGSNFTLKIRSTKLEDSAMYFCASSERGNTGTDSSPLHFGNGTRLTVT.

The chain links TRBV6-1 to TRBJ2-7; the D is unclear. With 2 bases removed from V and 6 bases from J, the gap between germline ends came to 8 bases. The CDR3 loop spans 12 amino acids. The germline gives CDR1 MNHNS, CDR2 SASEGT. CDR3 nucleotides: TGTGCCAGCAGTGAATGGGGTTTCGAGCAGTACTTC. Residues: CASSEWGFEQYF.

The table lists this clonotype with many counts. This chain connects TRBV7-8 to TRBJ2-1; 10 bases fit TRBD2. The CDR3 covers 17 residues. CDR1 SGHVS and CDR2 FQNEAQ come from the germline V gene. Unmatched junction bases numbered 8, after V lost 2 bases and J lost 4 bases. The chain's CDR3 is CASSLWRTSGGYNEQFF. The CDR3 nucleotides read TGTGCCAGCAGCTTATGGAGGACTAGCGGAGGATACAATGAGCAGTTCTTC. Together with reference TRBV7-8 and TRBJ2-1, the CDR3 gives the full variable domain: GAGVSQSPRYKVAKRGQDVALRCDPISGHVSLFWYQQALGQGPEFLTYFQNEAQLDKSGLPSDRFFAERPEGSVSTLKIQRTQQEDSAVYLCASSLWRTSGGYNEQFFGPGTRLTVL.

This clonotype has a count of ten or more. CDR3 in amino acids: CASSLGRTVLDEQYF. CDR3 sequence (DNA): TGTGCCAGCAGCTTAGGTCGTACCGTGCTTGACGAGCAGTACTTC. The rearrangement joins TRBV7-9 to TRBJ2-7, with unresolved D. This CDR3 is 15 amino acids long. The V end lost 1 base, the J end lost 5 bases, and 15 bases lay between the germline ends. The V gene's germline CDR1 is SEHNR and CDR2 FQNEAQ (reference sequence).

The V call is TRBV5-1, the J call TRBJ2-7, with 8 nucleotides matching TRBD1. Near its end, the DNA agrees better with TRBJ2-1, so the J call may be wrong. Germline V gives CDR1 SGHRS, CDR2 YFSETQ. CDR3 length equals 15 residues. The CDR3 bases are TGCGCCAGCAGCTTGGTTCGGACAGGGACCTACGAGCAGTTCTTC. Its translation is CASSLVRTGTYEQFF.

A remark on this clonotype: A much larger clone lies a single base off, so this may be a read error. CDR3 coding DNA: TGTGCCAGCAGTTCTGGGACAGGCTTCACAGATACGCAGTTTTTT. This codes for CASSSGTGFTDTQFF. The chain recombines TRBV6-5 with TRBJ2-3, with 8 bases that match TRBD1. This CDR3 contains 15 residues. Germline CDR1 and CDR2: MNHEY and SVGAGI.

This clonotype occurred many times. The chain is built from TRBV29-1 and TRBJ2-7; D unresolved. Germline V lookup: CDR1 SQVTM, CDR2 ANQGSEA. The V end was cut by 3 bases, the J end by 5 bases, with 14 bases between. The CDR3 loop spans 13 amino acids. CDR3: CSVDDGLGNEQYF. As DNA, the CDR3 is TGCAGCGTTGACGACGGGTTAGGTAACGAGCAGTACTTC.

J is TRBJ2-1 and V is TRBV6-2 or TRBV6-3; no clear D. CDR1 and CDR2 (germline): MNHEY, SVGEGT. The ends were cut back, 5 bases at V and 8 bases at J, with 19 bases in the middle. This CDR3 spans 15 amino acids. Written as DNA, the CDR3 is TGTGCCAGCAGTCCCCCAGACTCGGTCCCCGATGAGCAGTTCTTC. This encodes CASSPPDSVPDEQFF.

This clonotype showed up many times. This chain connects TRBV2 to TRBJ2-5, with 9 bases matching TRBD1. Germline CDR1 SNHLY, CDR2 FYNNEI. V trimming: 1 base; J trimming: 2 bases; junction bases outside the gene matches: 5. The CDR3 has 16 residues. The CDR3 reads CASSEGSGQGQETQYF. The CDR3 DNA sequence: TGTGCCAGCAGTGAAGGATCGGGACAGGGACAAGAGACCCAGTACTTC.

This clonotype was detected only a few times. This chain joins TRBV6-5 and TRBJ2-7; D remains unclear. Trimming removed 2 bases at V and 2 bases at J, with 7 bases between. The CDR3 is 13 residues long. Germline V gives CDR1 MNHEY, CDR2 SVGAGI. The CDR3 DNA follows: TGTGCCAGCAGTTACGTTCTTGCCTACGAGCAGTACTTC. The encoded protein is CASSYVLAYEQYF.

This clonotype appeared a few times. This rearrangement joins TRBV7-6 to TRBJ1-1; tentatively, D is TRBD1 (5 bases). Germline CDR1 reads SGHVS; CDR2 reads FNYEAQ. The CDR3 is made up of 15 amino acids. The ends were cut back, 1 base at V and 1 base at J, with 10 bases in the middle. For the CDR3, the DNA is TGTGCCAGCAGCTTAGGTCGGGGCAGGAACACTGAAGCTTTCTTT. Amino acids: CASSLGRGRNTEAFF.

This clonotype was observed many times. CDR3 in amino acids: CSARGTGTGYSGEQFF. The DNA of the CDR3 is TGCAGTGCTAGGGGGACCGGGACAGGGTATTCCGGTGAGCAGTTCTTC. The genes are TRBV20-1 and TRBJ2-1; 9 bases agree with TRBD1. The ends lost 3 bases at V and 9 bases at J; junction bases unmatched: 15. The CDR3 consists of 16 residues. Germline CDR1 DFQATT, CDR2 SNEGSKA (reference sequence).

In its sample, this clonotype was seen many times. This chain joins TRBV7-8 and TRBJ1-1; maybe TRBD1 (6 bases). The CDR3 extends over 13 amino acids. Germline-derived CDR1 and CDR2 are SGHVS and FQNEAQ. V lost 2 bases, J lost 7 bases, and 11 bases lay in between. CDR3 DNA sequence: TGTGCCAGCAGCTTATCGGGGGGCAATGAAGCTTTCTTT. Translated: CASSLSGGNEAFF.

This clonotype has ten or more counts. The rearrangement uses TRBV11-2 and TRBJ2-5; no clear D gene. The germline gives CDR1 SGHAT, CDR2 FQNNGV. V was trimmed by 7 bases and J by 4 bases, leaving 10 bases between them. This CDR3 has 12 residues. CDR3 sequence (DNA): TGTGCCAGCACATCCTTCAGAGAGACCCAGTACTTC. Translating gives CASTSFRETQYF.

This clonotype was counted between two and nine times. This clone may be a read error of a much larger clone one base away. This rearrangement joins TRBV29-1 to TRBJ2-5; tentatively, D is TRBD1 (6 bases). Germline CDR1 reads SQVTM; CDR2 reads ANQGSEA. The length of the CDR3 is 14 residues. The V end lost 6 bases, the J end lost 1 base, and 15 bases lay between the germline ends. The CDR3 sequence: CSVSRTVVQETQYF. The CDR3 DNA sequence: TGCAGCGTATCTCGGACAGTGGTCCAAGAGACCCAGTACTTC.

Ten or more counts support this clonotype. The chain couples TRBV5-1 to TRBJ2-1; 8 nucleotides align to TRBD1. The ends lost 7 bases at V and 7 bases at J; junction bases unmatched: 10. Germline V gene lookup returns CDR1 SGHRS and CDR2 YFSETQ. The CDR3 runs 14 residues. CDR3 bases: TGCGCCAGCTCGGGTCAGGGGGCGGGTAATGAGCAGTTCTTC. Amino acid sequence: CASSGQGAGNEQFF.

This clonotype was seen ten or more times. The CDR3 sequence: CAISESGGRAANEQFF. The CDR3 DNA reads as TGTGCCATCAGTGAGTCGGGCGGGAGGGCCGCTAATGAGCAGTTCTTC. This chain uses TRBV10-3 with TRBJ2-1; 9 bases line up with TRBD2. The trim removed 0 bases at V and 7 bases at J, leaving 7 bases unmatched. The CDR3 consists of 16 residues. CDR1 and CDR2 from the germline V gene are ENHRY and SYGVKD.

The V and J genes are TRBV12-3 or TRBV12-4 and TRBJ2-7; 11 positions agree with TRBD1. The CDR3 sequence is 15 residues long. With V trimmed by 2 bases and J by 5 bases, 5 bases remained unmatched. This chain's CDR3 is CASSLTGTGGHEQYF. CDR3 in DNA: TGTGCCAGCAGTTTAACCGGGACAGGGGGTCACGAGCAGTACTTC.

This clonotype occurred a few times. CDR3 residues: CASSGRGRAGGNEQFF. CDR3 coding DNA: TGCGCCAGCAGCGGGCGCGGACGAGCGGGAGGGAATGAGCAGTTCTTC. The genes are TRBV4-1 and TRBJ2-1; TRBD2 agrees at 10 bases. CDR3 length equals 16 residues. Germline CDR1 MGHRA, CDR2 YSYEKL. V was clipped by 5 bases and J by 7 bases; unmatched bases: 11.

The chain uses TRBV5-4 and TRBJ1-2, with 11 bases lining up with TRBD1. The CDR3 loop spans 17 amino acids. Looked up from germline, CDR1 is SGHNT and CDR2 is YYREEE (reference sequence). Losses at the gene ends were 5 bases for V and 4 bases for J; bases not matched to a gene: 13. CDR3 bases: TGTGCCAGCAGTGATTCCCTTTGGGGGACAGGGGGCTATGGCTACACCTTC. Its protein is CASSDSLWGTGGYGYTF.

This chain links TRBV20-1 with TRBJ2-1; 9 bases map to TRBD2. Germline lookup yields CDR1 DFQATT and CDR2 SNEGSKA (reference sequence). The CDR3 is 14 amino acids. V gave up 3 bases and J gave up 8 bases; unmatched junction bases: 8. CDR3 DNA sequence: TGCAGTGCTAGGATAGCGGGAGATGACTATGAGCAGTTCTTC. It is translated as CSARIAGDDYEQFF.

This clonotype occurred many times. The chain is built from TRBV11-3 and TRBJ2-7, with TRBD1 matching 9 bases. The germline CDR1 and CDR2 sequences are SGHNT and YENEEA. Trimming removed 4 bases from V and 7 bases from J; junction bases left unmatched: 8. The CDR3 spans 14 residues. The CDR3 protein is CASSSRDRAQEQYF. The CDR3 DNA sequence: TGTGCCAGCAGCTCGAGGGACAGGGCTCAGGAGCAGTACTTC.

This clonotype has a count of ten or more. The V and J genes are TRBV11-2 and TRBJ2-1, with D possibly being TRBD2 (6 bases). Germline CDR1 and CDR2: SGHAT and FQNNGV. The CDR3 sequence is 15 residues long. V gave up 1 base and J gave up 7 bases, with 14 bases separating them. The DNA of the CDR3 is TGTGCCAGCAGCTTAGGACTAGTAGTGAATAATGAGCAGTTCTTC. Amino acid sequence: CASSLGLVVNNEQFF. The full variable domain, in which reference TRBV11-2 and TRBJ2-1 provide the parts outside the CDR3, is EAGVAQSPRYKIIEKRQSVAFWCNPISGHATLYWYQQILGQGPKLLIQFQNNGVVDDSQLPKDRFSAERLKGVDSTLKIQPAKLEDSAVYLCASSLGLVVNNEQFFGPGTRLTVL.